Each of the 8 T cell receptor beta chains below was sequenced from the same sample in a study of cytomegalovirus exposure and HLA in healthy donors. The data were produced by immunoSEQ multiplex PCR, yet TCRdb's version contains in-frame clones alone and is incomplete. The table includes around 240,000 clones, almost 90% detected once. The sample was PBMCs. All receptors come from a woman between 18 and 29 years old in good health and CMV-seronegative.

This clone was counted only a few times. This chain links TRBV6-1 with TRBJ1-5; 7 bases are a match to TRBD1. This CDR3 region has 13 residues. Trimming removed 7 bases from V and 5 bases from J; junction bases left unmatched: 5. Germline V gene data show CDR1 as MNHNS and CDR2 as SASEGT. In nucleotides, the CDR3 is TGTGCCAGCAACGACAGGGTGGATCAGCCCCAGCATTTT. Translating it yields CASNDRVDQPQHF.

The V and J genes are TRBV27 and TRBJ1-2, with D possibly TRBD1 on 5 matching bases. The ends were cut back, 5 bases at V and 2 bases at J, with 6 bases in the middle. Per germline, CDR1 MNHEY and CDR2 SMNVEV (reference sequence). CDR3 size: 12 residues. CDR3 sequence: CASSGANYGYTF. CDR3 nucleotides: TGTGCCAGCAGTGGGGCCAACTATGGCTACACCTTC.

The rearrangement joins TRBV6-1 to TRBJ2-2, with TRBD2 identical over 12 bases. Per the germline V gene, CDR1 is MNHNS and CDR2 is SASEGT. V shed 4 bases and J 3 bases; nucleotides not matched to a gene: 0. The CDR3 is 15 amino acids. CDR3 in DNA: TGTGCCAGCAGTGGACTAGCGGGGGACACCGGGGAGCTGTTTTTT. It translates to CASSGLAGDTGELFF.

The chain joins TRBV7-9 to TRBJ2-7; D not resolved. The CDR3 has 15 amino acids. The V end lost 0 bases, the J end lost 2 bases, and 11 bases lay between the germline ends. Germline CDR1 and CDR2: SEHNR and FQNEAQ (reference sequence). The chain's CDR3 is CASSLAPGSAYEQYF. The CDR3, as DNA: TGTGCCAGCAGCTTAGCCCCCGGGTCAGCCTACGAGCAGTACTTC.

This chain joins TRBV6-6 and TRBJ1-3; D possibly corresponds to TRBD1 (5 bases). Germline V gene data show CDR1 as MNHNY and CDR2 as SVGAGI (reference sequence). The CDR3 consists of 13 residues. CDR3 protein: CATGGTAGNTIYF. Here the CDR3 DNA reads TGTGCAACCGGCGGGACGGCTGGAAACACCATATATTTT.

V gene TRBV28 combines with J gene TRBJ2-1; TRBD2 matches 7 bases. This CDR3 contains 15 residues. Germline V lookup: CDR1 MDHEN, CDR2 SYDVKM. Losses at the gene ends were 3 bases for V and 3 bases for J; bases not matched to a gene: 5. CDR3 in DNA: TGTGCCAGCAGTTTGGGAGGGGCGATCTACAATGAGCAGTTCTTC. Its translation is CASSLGGAIYNEQFF.

CDR3 DNA sequence: TGTGCCAGCAGTTCTCCACAGGGGGGACAGCCCCAGCATTTT. Translation gives CASSSPQGGQPQHF. The J gene is TRBJ1-5, the V gene TRBV28, with 8 bases aligning to TRBD1. The CDR3 has 14 amino acids. Trimming cost V 4 bases and J 7 bases; bases outside gene matches: 6. The germline CDR1 and CDR2 sequences are MDHEN and SYDVKM.

The chain recombines TRBV20-1 with TRBJ2-1; D gene uncertain. The germline V and J ends were trimmed by 5 bases and 7 bases, with 9 bases remaining between them. The CDR3 extends over 11 amino acids. Germline lookup yields CDR1 DFQATT and CDR2 SNEGSKA (reference sequence). In DNA, the CDR3 is TGCAGTGCTCGTGGGCCTAATGAGCAGTTCTTC. It is translated as CSARGPNEQFF.